This TCR beta chain was found in a study of shared clonotypes between healthy human individuals. Terminally differentiated effector memory CD45RA+ cells were excluded by CCR7 positive selection of CD45RO-negative cells. V lost 4 bases and J lost 2; bases outside the gene matches: 9. Germline V gives CDR1 ENHRY, CDR2 SYGVKD. The CDR3 is 17 amino acids. Per the authors' pipeline: Filtering differed for immunoSEQ, which gave only junction sequences without quality scores. Only in-frame clones appear in the TCRdb table, and some are missing; sequencing was by immunoSEQ multiplex PCR. Clonal size and the V and J genes are those of that table, whereas D and trimming came from the DNA. In the table there are millions of clones, 93% of which are singletons.

The receptor was isolated from a man between 18 and 35 years old in good health. Some clones in this sample may be carry-over from other donors' samples. Sequenced: naive CD8+ T cells from PBMCs. This sequence joins TRBV10-3 and TRBJ2-3, with 10 bases lining up with TRBD1. CDR3 coding DNA: TGTGCCATCAGTGCCGGGACAGGGGCCATACACACAGATACGCAGTATTTT. Translated: CAISAGTGAIHTDTQYF.